This T cell receptor beta chain appears in the sequencing data of a study of long-term antiretroviral therapy in people with HIV. The V segment lost 6 bases and the J segment 6 bases; nucleotides outside the gene matches: 7. CDR1 is KGHSH and CDR2 is LQKENI in the germline V gene. The CDR3 is 14 amino acids. Researchers report immunoSEQ v3.0 was run at survey level. Data came from immunoSEQ multiplex PCR; TCRdb stores just in-frame clones and leaves some out. The sample has under 45,000 clones; over 80% are singletons. The genes are TRBV18 and TRBJ1-5; 8 bases match TRBD1. The TCR originated in a man younger than 30 with HIV. The material sequenced was unsorted PBMCs, taken 1 year after starting antiretroviral therapy. This CDR3 reads CASSLDRGGQPQHF. In DNA, the CDR3 is TGTGCCAGCTCGCTCGACAGGGGAGGTCAGCCCCAGCATTTT.